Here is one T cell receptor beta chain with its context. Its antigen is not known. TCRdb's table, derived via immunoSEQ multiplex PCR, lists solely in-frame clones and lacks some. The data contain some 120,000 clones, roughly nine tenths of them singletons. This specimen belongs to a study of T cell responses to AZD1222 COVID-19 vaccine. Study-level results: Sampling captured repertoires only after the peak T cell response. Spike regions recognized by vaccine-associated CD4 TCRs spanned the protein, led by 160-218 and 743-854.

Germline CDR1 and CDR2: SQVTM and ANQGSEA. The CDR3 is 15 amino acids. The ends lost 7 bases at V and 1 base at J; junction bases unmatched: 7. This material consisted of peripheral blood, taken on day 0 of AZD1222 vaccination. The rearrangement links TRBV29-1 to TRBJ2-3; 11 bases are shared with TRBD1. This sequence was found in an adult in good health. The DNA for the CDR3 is TGCAGCGCCCGGACAGGGGGCAGGGGCACAGATACGCAGTATTTT. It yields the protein CSARTGGRGTDTQYF.